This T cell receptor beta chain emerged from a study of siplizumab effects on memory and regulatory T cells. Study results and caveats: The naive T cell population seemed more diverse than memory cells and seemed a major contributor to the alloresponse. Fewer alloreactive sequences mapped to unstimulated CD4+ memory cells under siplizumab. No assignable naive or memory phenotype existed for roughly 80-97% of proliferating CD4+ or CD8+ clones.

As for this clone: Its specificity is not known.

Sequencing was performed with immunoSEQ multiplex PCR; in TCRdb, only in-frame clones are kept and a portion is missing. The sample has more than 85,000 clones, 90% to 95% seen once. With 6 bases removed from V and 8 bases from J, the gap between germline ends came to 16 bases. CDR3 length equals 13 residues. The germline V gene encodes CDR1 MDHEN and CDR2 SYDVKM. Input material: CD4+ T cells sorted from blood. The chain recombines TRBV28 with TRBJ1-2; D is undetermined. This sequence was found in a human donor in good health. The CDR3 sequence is CASRNPRARGYTF. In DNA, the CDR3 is TGTGCCAGCAGGAACCCCCGGGCGCGCGGCTACACCTTC.